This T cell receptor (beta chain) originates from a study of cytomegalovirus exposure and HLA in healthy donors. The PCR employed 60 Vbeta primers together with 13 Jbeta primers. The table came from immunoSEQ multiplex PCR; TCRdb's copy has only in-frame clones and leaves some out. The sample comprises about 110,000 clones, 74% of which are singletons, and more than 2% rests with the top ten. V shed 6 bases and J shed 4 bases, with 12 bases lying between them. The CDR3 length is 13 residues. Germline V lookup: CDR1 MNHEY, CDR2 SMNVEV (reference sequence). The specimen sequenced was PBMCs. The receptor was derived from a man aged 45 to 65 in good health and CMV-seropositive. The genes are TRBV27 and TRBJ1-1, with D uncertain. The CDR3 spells CASRAAPGTEAFF. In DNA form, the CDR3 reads TGTGCCAGCAGGGCAGCTCCAGGCACTGAAGCTTTCTTT.